Included here is one T cell receptor beta chain sequence, with context. Its antigen remains unidentified. This entry comes from a study of T cells expressing NK-cell markers. Across the study: There were seven HCMV-seropositive donors and one seronegative donor among the eight sequenced. Study-wide results and limits: Roughly 6 donors showed dominant NKG2C+ clonotypes comprising about 1.0-8% of their CD8+ T cells.

This CDR3 is 12 amino acids long. Germline values: CDR1 SGHVS, CDR2 FQNEAQ. Reprocessing the 5' RACE reads, TCRdb reports a single entry for every CDR3 protein and omits DNA. This repertoire includes 250,000 to 300,000 distinct CDR3 sequences. The chain combines TRBV7-8 with TRBJ2-1; TCRdb's assignment of TRBD2 cannot be checked, as there is no DNA. This TCR came from a man aged 18 to 29 in good health. Input material: blood T cells: a sorted CD56 or NKG2C T cell subset, CD4+ or CD8+ T cells, or bulk PBMC T cells (not recorded which). CDR3 residues: CASTRAGNEQFF.